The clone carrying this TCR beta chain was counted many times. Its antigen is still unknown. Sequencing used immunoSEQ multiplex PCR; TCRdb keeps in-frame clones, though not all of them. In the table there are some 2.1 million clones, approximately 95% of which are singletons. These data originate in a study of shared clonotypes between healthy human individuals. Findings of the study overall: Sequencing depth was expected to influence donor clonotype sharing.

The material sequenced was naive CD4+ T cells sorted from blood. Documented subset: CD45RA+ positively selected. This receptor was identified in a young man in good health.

This CDR3 is CASSQAWTGVYGYTF. The CDR3 region has the DNA TGCGCCAGCAGTCAAGCCTGGACAGGGGTCTATGGCTACACCTTC. The gene calls are TRBV23-1 and TRBJ1-2; 9 bases match TRBD1. TRBV23-1 is annotated as an ORF whose role is uncertain. This CDR3 contains 15 residues. J gave up 4 bases and V 2 bases, and 5 bases lay outside the gene matches.